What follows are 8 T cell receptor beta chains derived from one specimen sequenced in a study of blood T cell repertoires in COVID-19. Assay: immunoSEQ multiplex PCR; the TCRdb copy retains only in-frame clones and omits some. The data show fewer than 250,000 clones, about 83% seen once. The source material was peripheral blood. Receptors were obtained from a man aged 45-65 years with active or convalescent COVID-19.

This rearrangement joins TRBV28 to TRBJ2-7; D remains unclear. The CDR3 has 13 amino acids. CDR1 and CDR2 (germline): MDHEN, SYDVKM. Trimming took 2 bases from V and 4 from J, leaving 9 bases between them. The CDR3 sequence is CASSLHGAYEQYF. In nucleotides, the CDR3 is TGTGCCAGCAGTTTACACGGTGCATACGAGCAGTACTTC. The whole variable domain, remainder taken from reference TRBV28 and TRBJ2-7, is DVKVTQSSRYLVKRTGEKVFLECVQDMDHENMFWYRQDPGLGLRLIYFSYDVKMKEKGDIPEGYSVSREKKERFSLILESASTNQTSMYLCASSLHGAYEQYFGPGTRLTVT.

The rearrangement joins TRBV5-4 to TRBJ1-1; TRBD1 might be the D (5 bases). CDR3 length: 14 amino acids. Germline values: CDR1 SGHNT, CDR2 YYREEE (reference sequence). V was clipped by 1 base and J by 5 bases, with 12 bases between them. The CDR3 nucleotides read TGTGCCAGCAGCTTGCGGCAGGGTTGGACTGAAGCTTTCTTT. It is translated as CASSLRQGWTEAFF.

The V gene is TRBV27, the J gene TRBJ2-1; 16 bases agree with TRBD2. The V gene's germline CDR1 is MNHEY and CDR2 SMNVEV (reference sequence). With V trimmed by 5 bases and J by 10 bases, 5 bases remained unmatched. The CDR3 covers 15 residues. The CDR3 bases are TGTGCCAGCAGTAAGGGACTAGCGGGAGGGGACGAGCAGTTCTTC. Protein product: CASSKGLAGGDEQFF.

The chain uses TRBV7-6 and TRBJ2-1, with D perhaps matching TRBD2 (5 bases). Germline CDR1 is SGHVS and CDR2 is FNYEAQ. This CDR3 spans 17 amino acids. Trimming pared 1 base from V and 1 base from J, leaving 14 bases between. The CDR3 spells CASSLDGLAGSYNEQFF. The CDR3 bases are TGTGCCAGCAGCTTAGATGGCCTAGCTGGTTCCTACAATGAGCAGTTCTTC.

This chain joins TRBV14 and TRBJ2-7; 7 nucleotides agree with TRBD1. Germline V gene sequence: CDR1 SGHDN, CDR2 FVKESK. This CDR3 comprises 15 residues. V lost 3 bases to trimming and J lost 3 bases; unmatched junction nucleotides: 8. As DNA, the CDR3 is TGTGCCAGCAGCCAGGGGTTGACAGGGCTCTACGAGCAGTACTTC. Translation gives CASSQGLTGLYEQYF.

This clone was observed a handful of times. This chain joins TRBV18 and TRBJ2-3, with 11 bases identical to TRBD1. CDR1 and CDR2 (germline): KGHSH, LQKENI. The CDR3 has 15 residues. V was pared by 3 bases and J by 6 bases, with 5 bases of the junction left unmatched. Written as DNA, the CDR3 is TGTGCCAGCTCACCGCCGGGACAGGGGGACGATACGCAGTATTTT. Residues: CASSPPGQGDDTQYF.

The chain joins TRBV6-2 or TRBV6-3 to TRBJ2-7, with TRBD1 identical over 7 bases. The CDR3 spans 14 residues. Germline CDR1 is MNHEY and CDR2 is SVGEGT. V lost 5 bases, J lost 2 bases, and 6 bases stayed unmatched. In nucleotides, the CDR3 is TGTGCCAGCAGTCCCCAGGGGGATACCTACGAGCAGTACTTC. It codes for CASSPQGDTYEQYF.

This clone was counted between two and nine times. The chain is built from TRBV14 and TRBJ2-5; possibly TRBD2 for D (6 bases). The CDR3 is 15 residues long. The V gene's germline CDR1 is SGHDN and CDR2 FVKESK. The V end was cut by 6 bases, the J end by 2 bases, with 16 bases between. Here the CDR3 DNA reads TGTGCCAGCAGGCTTACGGGGAGGAGGCAAGAGACCCAGTACTTC. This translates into CASRLTGRRQETQYF.